The clone carrying this T cell receptor beta chain came up once. The sample comes from a study of regulatory dendritic cells for organ transplantation. Profiling relied on immunoSEQ multiplex PCR, and the TCRdb table lists in-frame clones only, not all of them. The table has 30,000 to 40,000 clones, approximately 90% seen once. Memory T cells were CD45RO+, naive were CD45RA+, sorted by FACS. CDR3 length equals 19 residues. Germline V gives CDR1 SGHTA, CDR2 FQGTGA. Trimming removed 4 bases from V and 5 bases from J; junction bases left unmatched: 15. The chain combines TRBV7-3 with TRBJ2-1, with 12 bases matching TRBD2. The TCR comes from a human donor in good health. Sequencing was performed on naive CD8+ T cells from blood. Subset: CD45RA+ naive T cells. CDR3 amino acids: CASSSRLAGVTKEDNEQFF. The CDR3 DNA reads TGTGCCAGCAGCTCGCGACTAGCGGGAGTAACGAAGGAAGACAATGAGCAGTTCTTC.